This entry features one TCR beta chain sequence. Its target is unknown. Libraries were prepared by immunoSEQ multiplex PCR; TCRdb keeps only in-frame clonotypes and omits some of them. The sample has 140,000 to 150,000 clones, about 90% seen once. The source of the sample is a study of T cell responses to AZD1222 COVID-19 vaccine. The CDR3 contains 15 residues. Germline V gene sequence: CDR1 SGHTA, CDR2 FQGNSA. Trimming left V 5 bases short and J 7 bases short, with 15 bases between. Study results and caveats: Across the whole spike, CD4 TCRs peaked at regions 160-218 and 743-854.

This TCR came from an adult in good health. V gene TRBV7-2 combines with J gene TRBJ1-6; D possibly corresponds to TRBD1 (6 bases). Sequencing was performed on peripheral blood, taken on day 0 of AZD1222 vaccination. The CDR3 reads CASSPHRAKNSPLHF. The CDR3 bases are TGTGCCAGCAGCCCTCACAGGGCGAAGAATTCACCCCTCCACTTT.